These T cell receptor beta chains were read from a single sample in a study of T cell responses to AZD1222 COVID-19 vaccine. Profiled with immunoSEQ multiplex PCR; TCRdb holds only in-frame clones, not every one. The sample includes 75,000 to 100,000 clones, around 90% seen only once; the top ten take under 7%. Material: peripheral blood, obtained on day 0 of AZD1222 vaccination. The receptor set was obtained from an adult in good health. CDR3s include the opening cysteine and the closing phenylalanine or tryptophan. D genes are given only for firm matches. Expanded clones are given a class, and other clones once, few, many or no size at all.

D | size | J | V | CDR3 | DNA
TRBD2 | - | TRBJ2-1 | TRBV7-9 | CASKVTGGSYNEQFF | TGTGCCAGCAAGGTGACGGGAGGCTCCTACAATGAGCAGTTCTTC
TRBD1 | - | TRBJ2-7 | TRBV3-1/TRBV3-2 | CASSLGQGPDEQYF | TGTGCCAGCAGCCTGGGACAGGGCCCCGACGAGCAGTACTTC
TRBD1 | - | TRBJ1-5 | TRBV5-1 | CASSLLPTGDSNQPQHF | TGCGCCAGCAGCTTGCTTCCGACAGGGGATAGCAATCAGCCCCAGCATTTT
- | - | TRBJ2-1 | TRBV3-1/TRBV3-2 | CASSQASSSYNEQFF | TGTGCCAGCAGCCAAGCCTCATCCTCCTACAATGAGCAGTTCTTC
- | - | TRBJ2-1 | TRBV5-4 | CASSRWGASFNEQFF | TGTGCCAGCAGCCGGTGGGGAGCTTCGTTCAATGAGCAGTTCTTC
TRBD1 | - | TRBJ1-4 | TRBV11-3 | CASSSGQGNENEKLFF | TGTGCCAGCAGCTCGGGACAGGGTAACGAGAATGAAAAACTGTTTTTT
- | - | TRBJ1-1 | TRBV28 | CASPPQGGGNTEAFF | TGTGCCAGCCCTCCCCAGGGTGGCGGGAACACTGAAGCTTTCTTT
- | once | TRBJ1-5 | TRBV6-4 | CASSSTPNQPQHF | TGTGCCAGCAGCTCAACCCCAAATCAGCCCCAGCATTTT
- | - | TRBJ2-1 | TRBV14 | CASSQVAGIVEQFF | TGTGCCAGCAGCCAAGTCGCGGGAATAGTTGAGCAGTTCTTC
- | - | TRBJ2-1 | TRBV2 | CASSSVGEQFF | TGTGCCAGCAGTAGCGTGGGTGAGCAGTTCTTC
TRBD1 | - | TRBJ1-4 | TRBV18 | CASSPRDRITGEKLFF | TGTGCCAGCTCACCACGGGACAGGATAACTGGGGAAAAACTGTTTTTT
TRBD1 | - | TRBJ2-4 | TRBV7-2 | CASSPLTGGGNIQYF | TGTGCCAGCAGCCCATTGACAGGGGGGGGAAACATTCAGTACTTC
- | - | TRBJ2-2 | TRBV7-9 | CASSSHKTANTGELFF | TGTGCCAGCAGCTCCCACAAAACAGCGAACACCGGGGAGCTGTTTTTT
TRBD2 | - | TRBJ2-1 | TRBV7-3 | CASSLQTSGRVFF | TGTGCCAGCAGCCTTCAAACTAGCGGGAGGGTGTTCTTC
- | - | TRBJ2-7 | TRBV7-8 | CASSFQTGQSSYEQYF | TGTGCCAGCAGCTTCCAGACAGGTCAAAGCTCCTACGAGCAGTACTTC
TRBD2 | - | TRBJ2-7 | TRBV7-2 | CASSLSGRASYEQYF | TGTGCCAGCAGCTTAAGCGGGAGGGCCTCCTACGAGCAGTACTTC
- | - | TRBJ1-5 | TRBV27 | CASSFEIPGINQPQHF | TGTGCCAGCAGTTTTGAAATACCGGGTATCAATCAGCCCCAGCATTTT
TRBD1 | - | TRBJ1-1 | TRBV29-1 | CSVDLTGNTFF | TGCAGCGTTGACCTGACAGGGAACACTTTCTTT
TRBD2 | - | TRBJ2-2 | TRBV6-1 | CASSERRSSGTGELFF | TGTGCCAGCAGTGAAAGGCGGTCTAGCGGCACCGGGGAGCTGTTTTTT
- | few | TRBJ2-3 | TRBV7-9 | CASSPPGTDTQYF | TGTGCCAGCAGCCCCCCCGGGACAGATACGCAGTATTTT
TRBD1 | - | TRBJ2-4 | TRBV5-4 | CASRPDRGEDIQYF | TGTGCCAGCAGACCGGACAGGGGGGAAGACATTCAGTACTTC
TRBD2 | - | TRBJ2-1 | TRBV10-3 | CAISGLAGGGNNEQFF | TGTGCCATCAGTGGGCTAGCGGGAGGGGGAAACAATGAGCAGTTCTTC
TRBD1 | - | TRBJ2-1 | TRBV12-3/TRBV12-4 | CASSWDRDNEQFF | TGTGCCAGCAGTTGGGACAGAGACAATGAGCAGTTCTTC
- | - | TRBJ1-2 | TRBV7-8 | CASSYDRPANYGYTF | TGTGCCAGCAGCTACGACAGGCCCGCTAACTATGGCTACACCTTC
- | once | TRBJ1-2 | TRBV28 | CASRDLNYGYTF | TGTGCCAGCAGGGACCTCAACTATGGCTACACCTTC
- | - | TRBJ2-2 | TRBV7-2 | CASSLASSATGELFF | TGTGCCAGCAGCTTAGCGTCGTCCGCCACCGGGGAGCTGTTTTTT
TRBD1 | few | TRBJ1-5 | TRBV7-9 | CASSLARRDRDFSNQPQHF | TGTGCCAGCAGCTTAGCCCGGAGGGACAGGGATTTTAGCAATCAGCCCCAGCATTTT
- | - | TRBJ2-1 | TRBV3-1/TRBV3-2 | CASSLGRLNEQFF | TGTGCCAGCAGCCTCGGACGTCTCAATGAGCAGTTCTTC
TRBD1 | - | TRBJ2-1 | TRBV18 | CASSPATAGTGVKNEQFF | TGTGCCAGCTCACCAGCCACCGCCGGGACAGGGGTCAAGAATGAGCAGTTCTTC
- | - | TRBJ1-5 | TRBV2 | CASSGIYSNQPQHF | TGTGCCAGCAGCGGGATTTATAGCAATCAGCCCCAGCATTTT
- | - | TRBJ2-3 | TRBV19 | CASSIGPGRRTDTQYF | TGTGCCAGTAGTATAGGACCGGGACGGCGCACAGATACGCAGTATTTT
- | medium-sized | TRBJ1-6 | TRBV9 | CASSEGGSPLHF | TGTGCCAGCAGCGAGGGGGGTTCACCCCTCCACTTT
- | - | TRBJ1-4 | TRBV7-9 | CASSLAIQGTSEKLFF | TGTGCCAGCAGCTTAGCGATACAGGGCACCTCTGAAAAACTGTTTTTT
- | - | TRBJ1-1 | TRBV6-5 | CASSYGLNLNTEAFF | TGTGCCAGCAGTTACGGACTGAACCTGAACACTGAAGCTTTCTTT
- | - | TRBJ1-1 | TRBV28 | CASSSQGIGEAFF | TGTGCCAGCAGTTCCCAGGGTATCGGTGAAGCTTTCTTT
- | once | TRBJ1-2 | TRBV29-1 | CSALMGGSGYGYTF | TGCAGCGCCTTGATGGGAGGGTCAGGGTATGGCTACACCTTC
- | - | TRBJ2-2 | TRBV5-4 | CASSPGVSTGELFF | TGTGCCAGCAGCCCCGGGGTTTCCACCGGGGAGCTGTTTTTT
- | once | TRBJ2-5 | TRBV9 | CASSVGGGVQETQYF | TGTGCCAGCAGCGTAGGAGGAGGAGTCCAAGAGACCCAGTACTTC
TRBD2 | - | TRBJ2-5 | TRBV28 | CASSSPGLAGQETQYF | TGTGCCAGCAGTTCCCCCGGACTAGCTGGGCAAGAGACCCAGTACTTC
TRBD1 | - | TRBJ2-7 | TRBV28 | CASSPPGQGFHEQYF | TGTGCCAGCAGTCCCCCGGGACAGGGTTTTCACGAGCAGTACTTC
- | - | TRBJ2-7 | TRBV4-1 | CASSQAHSTYEQYF | TGCGCCAGCAGCCAAGCCCACAGCACCTACGAGCAGTACTTC